The clone carrying this T cell receptor beta chain was counted between two and nine times. For the second PCR, which ran for about 7 to 11 cycles, a sample-barcoded 5' primer and a J-beta primer mix were used. MiXCR, run by TCRdb on the 5' RACE reads, gives a single entry per CDR3 protein. The sample yields roughly 1.6 million distinct CDR3 sequences, 34% seen once. This CDR3 region has 13 residues. V lost 2 bases, J lost 5 bases, and 12 bases lay in between. CDR1 GTSNPN and CDR2 SVGIG come from the germline V gene (reference sequence). The record originates from a study of blood T cells in healthy people across ages.

The specimen sequenced was blood. The TCR sequence derives from a woman in her 30s in good health. The chain couples TRBV30 to TRBJ1-2, with a weak D call TRBD1 (6 bases). The CDR3 sequence is CAWSITGLYGYTF. Here the CDR3 DNA reads TGTGCCTGGAGTATCACAGGGCTGTATGGCTACACCTTC.